This note documents a single T cell receptor beta chain sequence. This entry is derived from a study of Ad26.COV2.S vaccination and SARS-CoV-2 variants. Sequenced by immunoSEQ multiplex PCR; TCRdb stores in-frame clones only, minus some. There are roughly 300,000 clones in the sample; about 88% occur only once, and approximately 5.9% lies in the top ten. Losses at the gene ends were 0 bases for V and 7 bases for J; bases not matched to a gene: 9. CDR1 and CDR2 (germline): MRHNA, SNTAGT. The CDR3 runs to 19 residues. Treatment defined: some 19 received Ad26.COV2.S at low or high dose, single or two shots; 5 received placebo; per-sample allocation not given. The investigators took samples on day 63 after the first vaccine or placebo injection. Whoever gave the sample was an adult aged 18-55 years in Boston. An Ad26 vector expressing Wuhan-strain SARS-CoV-2 spike constituted the vaccine.

This clonotype was obtained from a person aged 18 to 65 who received the Ad26.COV2.S COVID-19 vaccine or a placebo. This chain links TRBV6-4 with TRBJ2-1, with TRBD2 matching 16 bases. The sequencing used peripheral blood, collected in a trial of Ad26.COV2.S vaccine versus placebo. DNA of the CDR3: TGTGCCAGCAGTGACTCTTCCGGGACTAGCGGGAGGGCCTTGAATGAGCAGTTCTTC. It yields the protein CASSDSSGTSGRALNEQFF.